The sequence of this T cell receptor beta chain was determined in a study of T cell clonality in common variable immunodeficiency. Regarding the study as a whole: Shared TCRbeta clones were fewer between CVID subjects than controls. CVID subjects showed higher TCRbeta clonality than healthy controls. Common variable immunodeficiency TCR beta sequences reportedly had fewer deletions and N-nucleotide insertions.

This clone showed up many times. Its specificity is not known. The read comes to an end 3 residues before the CDR3 does, leaving the germline J gene to fill in the end. Trimming left V 6 bases short and J 4 bases short, with 15 bases between. The CDR3 extends over 14 amino acids. The germline V gene has CDR1 KGHSH and CDR2 LQKENI. Most patients and controls had Caucasian heritage. Blood came from CVID subjects not ill and not taking immunomodulatory or immunosuppressive medication. The method was immunoSEQ multiplex PCR; TCRdb's version includes in-frame clones alone and lacks a portion of them. Recorded here are about 25,000 clones, none singletons.

The sample consisted of peripheral blood mononuclear cells. The receptor was derived from a human donor with common variable immunodeficiency. The V gene is TRBV18, the J gene TRBJ2-5, with D perhaps matching TRBD1 (5 bases). CDR3 protein: CASSDPARGETQYF. The sequenced part of the CDR3 DNA is TGTGCCAGCTCGGACCCGGCTAGGGGAGAGACC.